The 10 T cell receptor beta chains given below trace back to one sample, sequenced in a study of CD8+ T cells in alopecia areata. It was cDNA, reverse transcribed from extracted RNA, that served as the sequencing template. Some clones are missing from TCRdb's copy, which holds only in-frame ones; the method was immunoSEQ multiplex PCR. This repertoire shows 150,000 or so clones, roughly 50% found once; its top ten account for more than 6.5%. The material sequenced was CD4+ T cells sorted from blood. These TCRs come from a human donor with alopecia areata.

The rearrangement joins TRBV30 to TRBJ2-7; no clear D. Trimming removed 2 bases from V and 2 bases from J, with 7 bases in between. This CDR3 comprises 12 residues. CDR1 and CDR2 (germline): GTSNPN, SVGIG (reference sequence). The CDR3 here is CAWSFGAYEQYF. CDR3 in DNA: TGTGCCTGGAGTTTTGGTGCCTACGAGCAGTACTTC.

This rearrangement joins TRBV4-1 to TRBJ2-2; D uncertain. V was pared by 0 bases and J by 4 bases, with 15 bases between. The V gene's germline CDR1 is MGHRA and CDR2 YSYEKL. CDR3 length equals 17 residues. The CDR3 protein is CASSQDFRADLTGELFF. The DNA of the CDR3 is TGCGCCAGCAGCCAAGATTTTAGGGCAGATCTCACCGGGGAGCTGTTTTTT.

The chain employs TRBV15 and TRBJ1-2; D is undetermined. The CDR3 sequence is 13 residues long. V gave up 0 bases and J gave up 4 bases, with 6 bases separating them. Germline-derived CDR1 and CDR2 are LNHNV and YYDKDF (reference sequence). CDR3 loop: CATSRDPSYGYTF. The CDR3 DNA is TGTGCCACCAGCAGAGATCCCAGCTATGGCTACACCTTC.

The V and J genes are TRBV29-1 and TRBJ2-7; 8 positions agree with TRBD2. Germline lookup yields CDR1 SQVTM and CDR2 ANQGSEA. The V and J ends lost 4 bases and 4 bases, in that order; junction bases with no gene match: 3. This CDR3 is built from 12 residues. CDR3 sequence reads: CSVGLATYEQYF. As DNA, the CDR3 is TGCAGCGTTGGACTAGCGACATACGAGCAGTACTTC.

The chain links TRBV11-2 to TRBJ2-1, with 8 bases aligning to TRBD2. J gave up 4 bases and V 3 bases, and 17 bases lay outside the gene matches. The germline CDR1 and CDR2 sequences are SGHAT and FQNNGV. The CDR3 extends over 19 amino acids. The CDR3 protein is CASSFAPTSGRGGYNEQFF. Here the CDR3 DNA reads TGTGCCAGCAGCTTCGCCCCTACAAGCGGGAGAGGGGGTTACAATGAGCAGTTCTTC.

CDR3 region: CASSLVPGTDTQYF. The CDR3 DNA reads TGCGCCAGCAGCTTGGTTCCCGGGACAGATACGCAGTATTTT. The rearrangement uses TRBV5-1 and TRBJ2-3; D remains ambiguous. The CDR3 is 14 residues long. Trimming took 0 bases from V and 3 from J, leaving 8 bases between them. Germline CDR1 is SGHRS and CDR2 is YFSETQ.

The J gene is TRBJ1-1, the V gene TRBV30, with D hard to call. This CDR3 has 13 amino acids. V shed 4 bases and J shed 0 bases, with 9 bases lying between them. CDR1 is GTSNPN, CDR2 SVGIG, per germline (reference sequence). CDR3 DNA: TGTGCCTGGACCCTACAGATGAACACTGAAGCTTTCTTT. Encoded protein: CAWTLQMNTEAFF.

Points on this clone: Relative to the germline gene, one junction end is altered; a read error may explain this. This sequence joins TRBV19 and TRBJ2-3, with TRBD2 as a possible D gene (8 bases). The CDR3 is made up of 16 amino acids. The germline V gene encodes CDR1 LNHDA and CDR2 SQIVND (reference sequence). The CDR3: CASRDSGSRSVDTQYF. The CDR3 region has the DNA TGTGCGAGTAGGGACAGCGGGAGTCGGTCTGTAGATACGCAGTATTTT.

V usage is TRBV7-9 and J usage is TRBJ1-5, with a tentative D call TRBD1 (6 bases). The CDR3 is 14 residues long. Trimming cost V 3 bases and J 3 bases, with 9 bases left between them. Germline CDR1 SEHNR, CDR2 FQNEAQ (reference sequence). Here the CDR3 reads CASSFSGDNQPQHF. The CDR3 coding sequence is TGTGCCAGCAGCTTTTCAGGGGACAATCAGCCCCAGCATTTT.

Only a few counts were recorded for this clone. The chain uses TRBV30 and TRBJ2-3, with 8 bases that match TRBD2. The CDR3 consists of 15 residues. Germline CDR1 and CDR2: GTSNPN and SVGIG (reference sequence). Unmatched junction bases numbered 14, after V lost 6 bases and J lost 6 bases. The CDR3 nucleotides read TGTGCCTGTGCGCCCGGGAGCGGGAGAGACGATACGCAGTATTTT. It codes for CACAPGSGRDDTQYF.